The 5 T cell receptor beta chains reported below all come from one sample, sequenced in a study of human T cells and chemical hapten exposure. TCRdb re-analysed the RACE reads in MiXCR, keeping a single row per CDR3 protein. Of tens of thousands of distinct CDR3 sequences in the sample, less than 15% were seen once. The sample's time point: pre-sensitization, week 0. Treatment described: therapeutic diphenylcyclopropenone sensitization with weekly scalp DPC. The specimen comprised whole blood, sampled in connection with sensitization to the hapten diphenylcyclopropenone (DPC). The receptors here all came from a woman between 45 and 65 years old with alopecia areata. Some clones in this sample may be carry-over from other donors' samples.

The J gene is TRBJ2-1, the V gene TRBV4-1, with 11 bases lining up with TRBD2. The V segment lost 0 bases and the J segment 9 bases; nucleotides outside the gene matches: 10. The V gene's germline CDR1 is MGHRA and CDR2 YSYEKL. This CDR3 region has 17 residues. The CDR3 loop is CASSQDGSGRAFSEQFF. CDR3 bases: TGCGCCAGCAGCCAAGATGGTAGCGGGAGGGCCTTTAGTGAGCAGTTCTTC.

This clonotype occurred many times. The chain employs TRBV20-1 and TRBJ2-2; D is ambiguous. V was pared by 5 bases and J by 4 bases, with 14 bases between. Germline values: CDR1 DFQATT, CDR2 SNEGSKA (reference sequence). The CDR3 consists of 14 residues. The CDR3 DNA reads as TGCAGTGCTCTCACAGCATCGCGCACCGGGGAGCTGTTTTTT. As protein: CSALTASRTGELFF.

The rearrangement joins TRBV20-1 to TRBJ1-4, with 9 positions matching TRBD1. CDR1 and CDR2 from the germline V gene are DFQATT and SNEGSKA (reference sequence). V lost 0 bases and J lost 8; bases outside the gene matches: 7. The CDR3 runs 15 residues. The chain's CDR3 is CSARDTGGAGEKLFF. The CDR3 nucleotides are TGCAGTGCTAGAGATACAGGGGGCGCGGGGGAAAAACTGTTTTTT.

This clonotype was detected only a few times. The CDR3 here is CASSYLGGATDTQYF. The CDR3 DNA follows: TGTGCCAGCAGTTACTTGGGGGGCGCGACAGATACGCAGTATTTT. The rearrangement links TRBV5-4 to TRBJ2-3; possibly TRBD1 or TRBD2 for D (6 bases each). The CDR3 loop spans 15 amino acids. V was shortened by 5 bases and J by 3 bases, with 16 bases between the two germline ends. Germline assignment: CDR1 SGHNT and CDR2 YYREEE (reference sequence).

The chain carries TRBV29-1 and TRBJ1-3; D uncertain. The ends were cut back, 4 bases at V and 0 bases at J, with 4 bases in the middle. This CDR3 is 12 amino acids long. Germline CDR1 SQVTM, CDR2 ANQGSEA. The CDR3 nucleotides read TGCAGCGTTGTTAGCTCTGGAAACACCATATATTTT. This sequence encodes CSVVSSGNTIYF.